This TCR beta chain was retrieved from a study of cytomegalovirus exposure and HLA in healthy donors. Study-wide background: Caucasian-associated ancestry cluster membership applied to 75% to 85% of some 400 genotyped donors.

The CDR3 runs to 14 residues. Trimming took 4 bases from V and 0 from J, leaving 10 bases between them. CDR1 and CDR2 from the germline V gene are SGHRS and YFSETQ. General study results and limits: Per published accounts, TCR beta sequences correctly predicted the HLA-A and HLA-B alleles of most subjects. Follow-up analysis seemed to connect common viral pathogens with several of the most significant clusters identified. A later look showed TCR association rates differing by HLA locus, highest for DRB1 and lowest for HLA-C.

Primers included in the PCR were 60 Vbeta and 13 Jbeta primers. Measured with immunoSEQ multiplex PCR; TCRdb has only the in-frame clones, and not every one. The table includes tens of thousands of clones, roughly 78% detected once. This clone turned up a few times. Its antigen is currently unknown. The chain recombines TRBV5-1 with TRBJ1-1; D not resolved. The clonotype originates from a woman aged 40 to 50 in good health and CMV-seropositive. Material: PBMCs. This CDR3 reads CASSREQLNTEAFF. The CDR3 coding sequence is TGCGCCAGCAGCCGCGAACAGCTGAACACTGAAGCTTTCTTT.